This T cell receptor (beta chain) was captured by sequencing in a study of shared clonotypes between healthy human individuals. Details on this clone: The sample carries other DNA sequences with the same CDR3.

An approximately 210 ng quantity of DNA, 30,000 to 35,000 T cell genomes, went into the sorted-subset replicate PCRs. Under the authors' procedure: As immunoSEQ supplied junction-only sequences (without quality scores), filtering differed. Generated by immunoSEQ multiplex PCR, the TCRdb table keeps only in-frame clones and is missing some. The DNA was the basis for D and trimming; V, J and clone size are from that table. The sample has 550,000 to 850,000 clones; around 70% are singletons. V gave up 3 bases and J gave up 2 bases; unmatched junction bases: 0. The germline V gene encodes CDR1 KGHSH and CDR2 LQKENI. There are 14 residues in the CDR3.

This receptor was taken from a woman under 40 in good health. Sample: memory CD4+ T cells sorted from blood. Subset denoted: CD45RA-negative fraction. This chain connects TRBV18 to TRBJ1-2, with TRBD1 matching over 10 bases. The CDR3 DNA sequence: TGTGCCAGCTCACCGGGACAGGGGAACTATGGCTACACCTTC. It translates to CASSPGQGNYGYTF.